These 21 T cell receptor beta chains were all obtained from the same sample, sequenced in a study of CD4 T cells in relation to SARS-CoV-2 and coronaviruses. No antigen has been identified for these receptors. Before the COVID-19 pandemic, during about 2011-2019, CD4+ T cells were taken from unexposed donors. CD4+ T cells were isolated from the cells after 10 days of culture. Measured with immunoSEQ multiplex PCR; TCRdb has only the in-frame clones, and not every one. The profile shows some 16,000 clones, 65% to 85% of them singletons. Sequencing was carried out using CD4+ T cells from PBMCs, cultured in vitro. These receptors were collected from a human donor in good health.

V is TRBV30 and J is TRBJ1-2; D remains unclear. From germline, CDR1 is GTSNPN and CDR2 SVGIG (reference sequence). The CDR3 covers 13 residues. V lost 3 bases and J 2 bases, leaving 10 bases between the germline ends. Here the CDR3 reads CAWSSPPNYGYTF. The CDR3 nucleotides read TGTGCCTGGAGCAGCCCGCCAAACTATGGCTACACCTTC.

The chain combines TRBV10-3 with TRBJ1-2; the match to TRBD1 covers 7 bases. The germline gives CDR1 ENHRY, CDR2 SYGVKD. The CDR3 consists of 13 residues. Trimming cost V 11 bases and J 2 bases; bases outside gene matches: 8. CDR3 region: CAVGGGQNYGYTF. Written as DNA, the CDR3 is TGTGCCGTAGGGGGGGGACAGAACTATGGCTACACCTTC.

The chain recombines TRBV30 with TRBJ1-2, with no clear D. CDR3 size: 13 residues. V was pared by 8 bases and J by 4 bases, with 17 bases between. CDR1 GTSNPN and CDR2 SVGIG come from the germline V gene (reference sequence). CDR3 coding DNA: TGTGCCAACACTATCGGGGATTCCTATGGCTACACCTTC. Translated, it gives CANTIGDSYGYTF.

The chain recombines TRBV24-1 with TRBJ2-7; unclear D gene. Germline V CDR1 and CDR2: KGHDR, SFDVKD. This CDR3 has 12 residues. Trimming cost V 9 bases and J 3 bases, with 11 bases left between them. For the CDR3, the DNA is TGTGCCACCGGTGTGGGCGACTACGAGCAGTACTTC. Translated: CATGVGDYEQYF.

CDR3 loop: CASQGPLGEQYF. For the CDR3, the DNA is TGTGCCAGCCAGGGCCCCCTCGGCGAGCAGTACTTC. The genes are TRBV28 and TRBJ2-7, with a weak D call TRBD1 (5 bases). The CDR3 consists of 12 residues. Germline V gene lookup returns CDR1 MDHEN and CDR2 SYDVKM. The V gene lost 8 bases and the J gene lost 6 bases, with 14 bases spanning the gap.

The gene calls are TRBV7-9 and TRBJ2-5; possibly TRBD2 for D (6 bases). CDR1 is SEHNR, CDR2 FQNEAQ, per germline (reference sequence). Trimming cost V 5 bases and J 4 bases, with 11 bases left between them. The CDR3 has 13 residues. The CDR3 bases are TGTGCCAGCAGCCGCCGGGAGAGAGAGACCCAGTACTTC. Translating gives CASSRRERETQYF.

The CDR3 spells CASILGTSGYNEQFF. The CDR3 region has the DNA TGTGCCAGCATCCTAGGGACTAGCGGTTACAATGAGCAGTTCTTC. This chain uses TRBV2 with TRBJ2-1; TRBD2 matches 11 bases. The CDR3 is 15 residues long. V lost 7 bases to trimming and J lost 4 bases; unmatched junction nucleotides: 6. The germline CDR1 and CDR2 sequences are SNHLY and FYNNEI.

The CDR3 reads CATSRDRARDRGYEQYF. As DNA, the CDR3 is TGTGCCACCAGCAGAGACCGGGCGAGAGACAGGGGTTACGAGCAGTACTTC. The V call is TRBV15, the J call TRBJ2-7; 8 positions agree with TRBD1. Germline CDR1 is LNHNV and CDR2 is YYDKDF (reference sequence). The CDR3 runs 17 residues. V dropped 0 bases and J dropped 4; count of bases not matched to a gene: 11.

The V and J genes are TRBV27 and TRBJ2-3, with 16 nucleotides matching TRBD2. CDR3 length: 19 residues. Per the germline V gene, CDR1 is MNHEY and CDR2 is SMNVEV (reference sequence). V shed 1 base, J shed 6 bases, and the junction held 10 bases outside the gene matches. In DNA, the CDR3 is TGTGCCAGCAGTTTATTGAGAGGGACTAGCGGGAGGGCCGCGGATACGCAGTATTTT. It specifies CASSLLRGTSGRAADTQYF.

This chain connects TRBV10-3 to TRBJ2-3; 9 positions match TRBD2. Germline lookup yields CDR1 ENHRY and CDR2 SYGVKD. The length of the CDR3 is 15 residues. The V and J ends lost 3 bases and 5 bases, in that order; junction bases with no gene match: 6. The DNA for the CDR3 is TGTGCCATCAGTGACGCGGGAGGGCCGGGAGATACGCAGTATTTT. Residues: CAISDAGGPGDTQYF.

By proportion, this clone is large. The J gene is TRBJ2-1, the V gene TRBV6-2 or TRBV6-3; D might be TRBD1 (6 bases). The ends were cut back, 1 base at V and 9 bases at J, with 13 bases in the middle. The CDR3 spans 14 residues. CDR1 MNHEY and CDR2 SVGEGT come from the germline V gene. The DNA of the CDR3 is TGTGCCAGCAGTTACTTGAGGGGGAGCAGTGAGCAGTTCTTC. Amino acids: CASSYLRGSSEQFF.

This sequence joins TRBV6-4 and TRBJ2-7; 16 bases match TRBD2. CDR1 is MRHNA, CDR2 SNTAGT, per germline. V lost 2 bases, J lost 4 bases, and 14 bases stayed unmatched. CDR3 length equals 20 residues. The chain's CDR3 is CASSDDQGLAGGPMGYEQYF. The CDR3 bases are TGTGCCAGCAGTGACGATCAGGGACTAGCGGGAGGGCCGATGGGATACGAGCAGTACTTC.

The V and J genes are TRBV6-5 and TRBJ1-2; no clear D gene. Trimming removed 5 bases at V and 8 bases at J, with 12 bases between. The CDR3 spans 12 residues. Per germline, CDR1 MNHEY and CDR2 SVGAGI. For the CDR3, the DNA is TGTGCCAGCAGTACATGGGAGGGAGGCTACACCTTC. It yields the protein CASSTWEGGYTF.

The J gene is TRBJ2-3, the V gene TRBV6-1, with 9 bases aligning to TRBD2. V trimming: 2 bases; J trimming: 0 bases; junction bases outside the gene matches: 6. Per the germline V gene, CDR1 is MNHNS and CDR2 is SASEGT. CDR3 length equals 17 residues. The chain's CDR3 is CASSELLAGPSTDTQYF. The CDR3 nucleotides read TGTGCCAGCAGTGAATTGCTAGCGGGACCGAGCACAGATACGCAGTATTTT.

The genes are TRBV5-4 and TRBJ2-7; 8 positions match TRBD2. This CDR3 comprises 16 residues. V dropped 5 bases and J dropped 3; count of bases not matched to a gene: 13. The germline gives CDR1 SGHNT, CDR2 YYREEE (reference sequence). The CDR3 loop is CASSLLAESPNYEQYF. As DNA, the CDR3 is TGTGCCAGCAGTTTACTAGCGGAGAGCCCGAACTACGAGCAGTACTTC.

CDR3 residues: CASSLGLAGGRETQYF. The CDR3 nucleotides read TGTGCCAGCAGCTTGGGACTAGCGGGAGGCAGGGAGACCCAGTACTTC. The J gene is TRBJ2-5, the V gene TRBV5-8; 13 nucleotides line up with TRBD2. V shed 0 bases and J 5 bases; nucleotides not matched to a gene: 4. CDR1 and CDR2 from the germline V gene are SGHTS and YDEGEE. This CDR3 contains 16 residues.

The rearrangement links TRBV5-1 to TRBJ1-6, with a tentative D call TRBD1 (6 bases). The ends were cut back, 0 bases at V and 14 bases at J, with 18 bases in the middle. The CDR3 has 15 amino acids. The germline gives CDR1 SGHRS, CDR2 YFSETQ. The CDR3, as DNA: TGCGCCAGCAGCTTGGATTCGACAGGTGGAAGGACCCTCCACTTT. Translated, it gives CASSLDSTGGRTLHF.

This chain connects TRBV19 to TRBJ1-5, with D uncertain. The germline V gene has CDR1 LNHDA and CDR2 SQIVND (reference sequence). The CDR3 contains 15 residues. Between the trimmed V and J ends, which lost 3 bases and 5 bases, there was a span of 14 bases. DNA for the CDR3: TGTGCCAGTAGTATGAGGGCAGGAGGCGATCAGCCCCAGCATTTT. Residues: CASSMRAGGDQPQHF.

The chain joins TRBV19 to TRBJ2-7, with 9 bases that match TRBD2. The CDR3 is 16 amino acids. Germline trimming cut 2 bases from V and 0 bases from J; bases unmatched to any gene: 5. Germline V CDR1 and CDR2: LNHDA, SQIVND (reference sequence). The CDR3 sequence is CASSIMTSGDSYEQYF. The CDR3 region has the DNA TGTGCCAGTAGTATAATGACTAGCGGTGACTCCTACGAGCAGTACTTC.

In DNA, the CDR3 is TGTGCCAGCAGTTTCTCGCTGGCAGAGCAGTTCTTC. It codes for CASSFSLAEQFF. V gene TRBV28 combines with J gene TRBJ2-1; D call uncertain. The CDR3 spans 12 residues. Per the germline V gene, CDR1 is MDHEN and CDR2 is SYDVKM. V was clipped by 3 bases and J by 10 bases, with 10 bases between them.

The chain has TRBV13 and TRBJ2-6, with 7 bases identical to TRBD1. Germline values: CDR1 PRHDT, CDR2 FYEKMQ (reference sequence). The CDR3 covers 20 residues. J lost 0 bases, V lost 1 base, and 12 bases had no gene match. The DNA of the CDR3 is TGTGCCAGCAGCTTAGAACCAGGGACAGAGGGGAGCTCTGGGGCCAACGTCCTGACTTTC. Protein sequence: CASSLEPGTEGSSGANVLTF. Variable domain in full (rest from reference TRBV13 and TRBJ2-6): AAGVIQSPRHLIKEKRETATLKCYPIPRHDTVYWYQQGPGQDPQFLISFYEKMQSDKGSIPDRFSAQQFSDYHSELNMSSLELGDSALYFCASSLEPGTEGSSGANVLTFGAGSRLTVL.